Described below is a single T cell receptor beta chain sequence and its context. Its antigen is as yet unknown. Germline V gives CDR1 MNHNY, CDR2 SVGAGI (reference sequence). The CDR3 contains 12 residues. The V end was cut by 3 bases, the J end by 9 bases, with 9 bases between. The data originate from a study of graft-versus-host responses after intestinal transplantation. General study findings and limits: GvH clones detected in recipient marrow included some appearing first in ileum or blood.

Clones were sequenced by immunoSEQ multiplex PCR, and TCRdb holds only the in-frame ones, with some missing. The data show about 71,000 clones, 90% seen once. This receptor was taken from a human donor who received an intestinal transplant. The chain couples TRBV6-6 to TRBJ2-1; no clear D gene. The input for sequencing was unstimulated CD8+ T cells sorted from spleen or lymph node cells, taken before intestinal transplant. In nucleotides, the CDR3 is TGTGCCAGCAGTTATCCTAAGCGTGAGCAGTTCTTC. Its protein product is CASSYPKREQFF.